This T cell receptor beta chain was sequenced during a study of T-cell reconstitution after alpha-beta-depleted transplantation in children. V gave up 0 bases and J gave up 1 base; unmatched junction bases: 11. The germline V gene encodes CDR1 SGHRS and CDR2 YFSETQ. The CDR3 consists of 18 residues. This clonotype turned up a few times. Using unique molecular identifiers, the investigators prepared the TCRbeta library. One entry per CDR3 protein, called by TCRdb with MiXCR from the PCR reads. The repertoire includes 300,000 to 350,000 distinct CDR3 sequences, 23% of them detected once, and about a tenth sits in the top ten.

This specimen was PBMCs, mostly from graft donor cells, taken 180 days after TCRalphabeta/CD19-depleted stem cell transplant. This chain connects TRBV5-1 to TRBJ2-3; 7 bases are shared with TRBD2. The sequence came from a male patient younger than 18 who had a stem cell transplant for acute lymphoblastic leukemia, so the T cells may come from the graft donor. This CDR3 reads CASSLAPTSGDRTDTQYF. DNA of the CDR3: TGCGCCAGCAGCTTGGCACCGACGAGCGGGGACCGCACAGATACGCAGTATTTT. The full variable domain, in which reference TRBV5-1 and TRBJ2-3 provide the parts outside the CDR3, is KAGVTQTPRYLIKTRGQQVTLSCSPISGHRSVSWYQQTPGQGLQFLFEYFSETQRNKGNFPGRFSGRQFSNSRSEMNVSTLELGDSALYLCASSLAPTSGDRTDTQYFGPGTRLTVL.